This T cell receptor (beta chain) was sequenced during a study of blood T cell repertoires in COVID-19 (TCRdb year 2020). Turning to the overall study: Samples covering the acute and convalescent phases of COVID-19 were provided by collaborators in the United States, Italy and Spain. The material from the prospective study consisted of cDNA or gDNA derived from T cells, B-cell-depleted T cells, or PBMCs. Deeply sampled blood TCRbeta repertoires from subjects exposed to, actively infected with, or recovered from COVID-19 were included in the dataset. The repertoires were made available in a free public database intended to serve as a resource for research on the immune response to SARS-CoV-2. Samples came from the ongoing ImmuneRACE study (first 160 participants) plus 1,254 subjects from 6 global collaborators. A de-identified subject ID, COVID-19 status, age in years and sex were almost always included in the sample metadata. HLA class I and class II types, where available, came from metadata supplied by the sample provider rather than from assay-based typing. General conclusions and limits of the study: How much clinical and demographic metadata was included differed by source and by participant, and the metadata was provided uncurated.

As regards this clone: Its antigen remains undetermined. Base qualities were left out, and no much larger clone turns up one base away.

TCRbeta CDR3 regions were amplified from genomic DNA by means of the immunoSEQ Assay, a bias-controlled multiplex PCR. The paper's data handling went like this. The number of nucleated cells in each sample was estimated from the amplification of reference gene primers within the assay. To quantify the absolute abundance of each unique TCRbeta CDR3 rearrangement, sequence reads were collapsed and filtered. For each sample, productive Simpson clonality was calculated as the square root of Simpson's diversity index over productive rearrangements. In TCRdb, the immuneACCESS table is reduced to in-frame sequences with V and J assigned. These tables do not hold every clone; where another copy was compared, an unresolved V gene accounts for under half, and the others remain unexplained. V and J calls and clone size follow that table, whereas D and trimming were derived from the DNA. This sample gives about 81,000 clones in total; more than 90% of them show up just once. The biggest ten clones account for about 4.1% of the sample.

Collaborating institutions collected whole blood in K2EDTA tubes following their own protocols. For TCRbeta analysis, collaborators shipped samples as frozen whole blood, isolated PBMCs, or DNA extracted from either of those sample types. The TCR comes from a human donor with active COVID-19. The donor label of this sample is uncertain. What was sequenced was peripheral blood.

The encoded CDR3 is CASRAAGGFHDYGYTF. At the DNA level, the sequence is TGTGCCAGCAGGGCCGCCGGGGGGTTTCACGACTATGGCTACACCTTC. Here the chain combines TRBV7-8 and TRBJ1-2; a tentative D call is TRBD1 (5 bases match). Relative to germline, V is 6 bases shorter and J is 3 bases shorter, with 20 bases between their ends. CDR1 and CDR2, per the germline V gene, are SGHVS and FQNEAQ. The CDR3 numbers 16 residues from cysteine through phenylalanine. Only the CDR3 region is kept as DNA, spanning 48 bases read in frame from base 1.